This T cell receptor beta chain was sequenced for a study of beta chain features in type 1 diabetes. Looking at the study overall: Cells sorted and examined across all samples totaled 85 million to 130 million. Study results and limitations: Highly expressing activated T cells could be over-counted with a cDNA template. Individuals with type 1 diabetes displayed fewer insertions and more deletions at VDJ junctions.

This clone was seen ten or more times. The antigen is not known. TCRB transcripts that were expressed got sequenced, as all of the isolated RNA had been reverse transcribed. Using immunoSEQ multiplex PCR, the repertoire was profiled, and TCRdb retains in-frame clones only, with some absent. The data contain 300,000 to 350,000 clones, 7% to 9% of them seen just once; the ten biggest clones take up less than 0.5%. Staining for CD45RO/CCR7/CD25/CD127/CD95/CD27 allowed sorting of CD4+ naive, central memory, regulatory and stem cell-like memory cells. V shed 5 bases and J shed 3 bases, with 14 bases lying between them. The CDR3 is 14 amino acids. Germline V gene data show CDR1 as MDHEN and CDR2 as SYDVKM.

The sequencing sample was made of central memory CD4+ T cells from blood. The chain has TRBV28 and TRBJ2-7, with TRBD1 as a possible D gene (6 bases). This receptor was identified in a woman between 18 and 30 years old in good health. CDR3 DNA: TGTGCCAGCAGTGAAGGGGGAATCCGCTACGAGCAGTACTTC. It encodes CASSEGGIRYEQYF.